The 5 T cell receptor beta chains presented below share a single source sample, sequenced in a study of cytomegalovirus exposure and HLA in healthy donors (dated by TCRdb to the late 2010s). Receptor libraries were prepared by the immunoSEQ multiplex PCR assay. A mixture of 60 forward primers for TCR Vbeta segments and 13 reverse primers for TCR Jbeta segments was used in the multiplex PCR. TCRdb obtained this table from immuneACCESS and retained in-frame rearrangements with V and J assigned. These tables miss some clones; where compared with another copy, unresolved V genes account for less than half of the shortfall, and the remainder is unexplained. The sample table records roughly 240,000 clones; 70% to 90% of these occur just once. The ten most abundant clones make up 0.24% of the sample. The sample consisted of PBMCs. These receptors originate from a girl aged 2-10 years in good health and CMV-seronegative.

The rearrangement joins TRBV5-4 to TRBJ2-1, with D possibly TRBD1 on 5 matching bases. The V gene lost 0 bases and the J gene lost 4 bases, with 8 bases spanning the gap. The CDR3 is made up of 14 amino acids. Germline V gives CDR1 SGHNT, CDR2 YYREEE (reference sequence). CDR3 loop: CASSLAAGYNEQFF. For the CDR3, the DNA is TGTGCCAGCAGCTTGGCCGCAGGGTACAATGAGCAGTTCTTC.

The chain is built from TRBV29-1 and TRBJ2-6; 7 positions agree with TRBD1. Germline assignment: CDR1 SQVTM and CDR2 ANQGSEA. J was trimmed by 0 bases and V by 4 bases; bases with no gene match: 0. The CDR3 is made up of 14 amino acids. This chain's CDR3 is CSVGDSSGANVLTF. The CDR3, as DNA: TGCAGCGTTGGGGACAGCTCTGGGGCCAACGTCCTGACTTTC.

V and J are TRBV5-1 and TRBJ2-3; 9 nucleotides match TRBD1. V gave up 4 bases and J gave up 5 bases; unmatched junction bases: 14. CDR1 and CDR2 (germline): SGHRS, YFSETQ. The CDR3 covers 17 residues. The CDR3 sequence: CASSPIGQGLFGDTQYF. Written as DNA, the CDR3 is TGCGCCAGCAGCCCCATCGGACAGGGGCTGTTCGGAGATACGCAGTATTTT.

The CDR3 is CASRASGRGSSYNEQFF. The CDR3 nucleotides are TGTGCCAGCAGAGCCAGCGGGAGGGGGAGCTCCTACAATGAGCAGTTCTTC. The V call is TRBV2, the J call TRBJ2-1; 10 nucleotides agree with TRBD2. Germline CDR1 reads SNHLY; CDR2 reads FYNNEI. The CDR3 has 17 residues. After removal of 6 bases from V and 0 bases from J, the junction contained 8 bases not matched to a gene.

The chain has TRBV28 and TRBJ2-5, with D perhaps matching TRBD1 (6 bases). V dropped 10 bases and J dropped 5 bases, with 17 bases sitting between them. Germline V CDR1 and CDR2: MDHEN, SYDVKM. There are 13 residues in the CDR3. DNA for the CDR3: TGTGCCACCCTGGACAGCCTACGGGAGACCCAGTACTTC. Translation gives CATLDSLRETQYF. Drawing the rest from reference TRBV28 and TRBJ2-5, the complete variable domain is DVKVTQSSRYLVKRTGEKVFLECVQDMDHENMFWYRQDPGLGLRLIYFSYDVKMKEKGDIPEGYSVSREKKERFSLILESASTNQTSMYLCATLDSLRETQYFGPGTRLLVL.